The clone carrying this TCR beta chain was counted a few times. As for time point: persistent/refractory GD, antithyroid drugs over 5 years with positive TRAb. After RNA was extracted from PBMCs, the TCR library was made from it. These data belong to a study of regulatory T cells in long-lasting Graves disease. The CDR3 covers 15 residues. Trimming shortened V by 2 bases and J by 7 bases, and 18 bases separated the two germline ends. The germline CDR1 and CDR2 sequences are MNHEY and SVGAGI. Both iRepertoire HTBI primers and Arm-PCR of CDR3 regions were used to build the TCR beta libraries. TCRdb ran MiXCR on the multiplex PCR reads and lists one entry per CDR3 protein. The data show 400,000 to 500,000 distinct CDR3 sequences, around 20% seen once.

The material sequenced was peripheral blood mononuclear cells (PBMCs), taken when the disease was refractory, from a patient treated with antithyroid drugs. The clonotype originates from a female donor with Graves disease. This chain connects TRBV6-5 to TRBJ2-7, with D perhaps TRBD1 (8 bases). CDR3 in DNA: TGTGCCAGCAGTTACCCTCGCGACAGGGGAGGGGAGCAGTACTTC. Its translation is CASSYPRDRGGEQYF.